This is a list of T cell receptor beta chains from one sample in a study of blood T cell repertoires in COVID-19. Sequencing used immunoSEQ multiplex PCR; TCRdb keeps in-frame clones, though not all of them. The repertoire has over 200,000 clones, about 94% of them found once; the top ten carry 0.7% to 0.85%. Sequenced material: peripheral blood. The origin of the receptors is a man between 60 and 75 years old with COVID-19, enrolled during active disease. The CDR3 runs from the conserved cysteine through the conserved F or W. The order of the fields is J gene, V gene, CDR3 length, CDR3 protein.

TRBJ2-2 TRBV30 16 CAWSGLAGSNTGELFF
TRBJ2-3 TRBV4-2 17 CASSPWTSGSIADTQYF
TRBJ1-2 TRBV3-1/TRBV3-2 14 CASSQDQGALGYTF
TRBJ1-2 TRBV4-1 11 CASSQTGQFGF
TRBJ1-4 TRBV5-1 15 CASSLASTGNEKLFF
TRBJ1-5 TRBV12-3/TRBV12-4 13 CASSSGQGRPQHF
TRBJ2-3 TRBV28 15 CASSYPSGRGRTQYF
TRBJ2-7 TRBV15 17 CATSRLGTSGSLYEQYF
TRBJ1-2 TRBV6-5 14 CASSLGTAANGYTF
TRBJ2-7 TRBV19 12 CASDRGSYEQYF
TRBJ2-7 TRBV14 15 CASSPPGQVSYEQYF
TRBJ2-3 TRBV3-1/TRBV3-2 14 CASGPGLSTDTQYF
TRBJ2-7 TRBV27 13 CASSLIQGYEQYF
TRBJ1-1 TRBV6-6 14 CASTGQGADTEAFF
TRBJ1-3 TRBV7-9 14 CASSLAAAGNTIYF
TRBJ1-1 TRBV5-5 14 CASSLTAMNTEAFF
TRBJ2-3 TRBV19 15 CASRQHRSGTDTQYF
TRBJ2-3 TRBV6-6 17 CASSPPRTSGSTDTQYF
TRBJ1-5 TRBV27 14 CASRLNRGNQPQHF
TRBJ2-7 TRBV7-9 18 CASSPYGRAGKIAYEQYF
TRBJ1-1 TRBV4-1 14 CASSHIDRNTEAFF
TRBJ2-1 TRBV5-1 15 CASSLGDRDNNEQFF
TRBJ2-1 TRBV9 14 CASSVGQALNEQFF
TRBJ2-7 TRBV19 11 CASMGGYEQYF
TRBJ2-1 TRBV5-1 14 CASTIGGAYNEQFF
TRBJ2-5 TRBV5-5 15 CASSSGSVVRETQYF
TRBJ2-3 TRBV7-8 14 CASSLDRGGDTQYF
TRBJ2-1 TRBV28 13 CALAGNRYNEQFF
TRBJ1-1 TRBV10-1 14 CASSESSRLHEAFF
TRBJ1-2 TRBV19 13 CASTLREGAGYTF
TRBJ2-6 TRBV18 15 CASSPPGSGANVLTF
TRBJ1-4 TRBV27 15 CASSRRDGTNEKLFF
TRBJ1-4 TRBV7-6 15 CASSLGTGSNEKLFF
TRBJ2-1 TRBV24-1 16 CATSDPSGGSPNEQFF
TRBJ2-7 TRBV7-2 15 CASSLDGGGWYEQYF
TRBJ1-2 TRBV5-6 17 CASSLERQALTSYGYTF
TRBJ2-3 TRBV7-9 13 CASSLALADTQYF
TRBJ2-7 TRBV9 16 CASSPSPAGGPYEQYF
TRBJ1-2 TRBV7-9 14 CASSQTGVFGGYTF
TRBJ1-4 TRBV5-4 12 CASSGRNEKLFF
TRBJ2-5 TRBV18 13 CASSPRVQETQYF
TRBJ1-2 TRBV6-1 16 CASSEIAGIGLYGYTF
TRBJ1-2 TRBV9 16 CASSESPGQGSYGYTF
TRBJ2-5 TRBV5-1 16 CASSPGLAGTQETQYF
TRBJ2-3 TRBV5-6 15 CASSLEGALTDTQYF
TRBJ2-3 TRBV11-2 15 CASSLVGLSTDTQYF